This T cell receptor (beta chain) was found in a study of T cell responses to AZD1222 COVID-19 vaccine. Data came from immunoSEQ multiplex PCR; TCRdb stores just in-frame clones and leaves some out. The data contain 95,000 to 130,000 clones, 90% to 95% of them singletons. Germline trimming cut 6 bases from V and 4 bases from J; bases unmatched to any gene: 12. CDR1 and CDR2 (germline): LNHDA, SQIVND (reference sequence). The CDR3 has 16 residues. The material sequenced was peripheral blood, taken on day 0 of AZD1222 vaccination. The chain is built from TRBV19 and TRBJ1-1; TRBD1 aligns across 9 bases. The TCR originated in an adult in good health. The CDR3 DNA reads TGTGCCAGTAGCATACGGACAGGGGTGATGGGCACTGAAGCTTTCTTT. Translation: CASSIRTGVMGTEAFF.